These 23 T cell receptor beta chains originate from one sample sequenced in a study of vaccination effects on CD4 cells after COVID-19. Assay used: immunoSEQ multiplex PCR; TCRdb lists only in-frame clones, some missing. The table lists more than 60,000 clones, around 70% of them singletons. Pools of viral peptides were used by the ViraFEST assay to expand antigen-specific CD4+ T cells ahead of sequencing. Following a roughly 9-day culture, CD4+ T cells were purified. It was two doses of either the BNT162b2 or mRNA-1273 vaccine that participants received. These receptors have no known antigen. The sample consisted of CD4+ T cells from PBMCs cultured with HCoV-229E spike peptides, taken after COVID-19 vaccination. The receptors derive from a human donor who received a COVID-19 vaccine.

The chain recombines TRBV5-1 with TRBJ2-1; D is perhaps TRBD2 (5 bases). The germline V gene has CDR1 SGHRS and CDR2 YFSETQ. There are 15 residues in the CDR3. Trimming removed 4 bases from V and 0 bases from J, with 11 bases in between. The CDR3 DNA is TGCGCCAGCAGCCGGGGTTTTACCTCCTACAATGAGCAGTTCTTC. It yields the protein CASSRGFTSYNEQFF.

The CDR3 sequence: CASSQDWGKVNTEAFF. The CDR3 nucleotides are TGTGCCAGCAGCCAAGATTGGGGCAAGGTGAACACTGAAGCTTTCTTT. This chain links TRBV3-1 (or the pseudogene TRBV3-2) with TRBJ1-1; tentative D call: TRBD1 (5 bases). Germline assignment: CDR1 LGHDT and CDR2 YNNKEL (reference sequence). V was clipped by 0 bases and J by 0 bases, with 11 bases between them. The CDR3 consists of 16 residues.

J is TRBJ1-1 and V is TRBV7-2, with 9 positions matching TRBD1. Germline CDR1 is SGHTA and CDR2 is FQGNSA. Losses at the gene ends were 5 bases for V and 4 bases for J; bases not matched to a gene: 11. The CDR3 sequence is 16 residues long. CDR3 protein: CASSLGGQGGVTEAFF. The CDR3 nucleotides read TGTGCCAGCAGCCTAGGGGGACAGGGTGGCGTCACTGAAGCTTTCTTT.

The J gene is TRBJ2-2, the V gene TRBV9, with 7 bases that match TRBD1. Trimming cost V 2 bases and J 7 bases; bases outside gene matches: 8. The CDR3 is 15 amino acids. Looked up from germline, CDR1 is SGDLS and CDR2 is YYNGEE. The CDR3 loop is CASSVLDRAHGELFF. CDR3 nucleotide sequence: TGTGCCAGCAGCGTTCTAGACAGGGCCCACGGGGAGCTGTTTTTT.

The J gene is TRBJ1-2, the V gene TRBV6-5; 9 bases agree with TRBD1. The junction had 9 bases not matched to a gene; V was cut back by 3 bases and J by 7 bases. The CDR3 is 15 amino acids. Germline V gene data show CDR1 as MNHEY and CDR2 as SVGAGI. In DNA form, the CDR3 reads TGTGCCAGCAGTTATGGGCTTACAGGGGGCGGTGGCTACACCTTC. Residues: CASSYGLTGGGGYTF.

This chain links TRBV29-1 with TRBJ2-3, with a tentative D call TRBD1 (5 bases). The CDR3 totals 13 residues. Per the germline V gene, CDR1 is SQVTM and CDR2 is ANQGSEA. With 4 bases removed from V and 0 bases from J, the gap between germline ends came to 8 bases. CDR3: CSVVRGSTDTQYF. Written as DNA, the CDR3 is TGCAGCGTTGTTAGGGGTAGCACAGATACGCAGTATTTT.

This clone has only a few counts. The CDR3 spells CASSPRAGIYNEQFF. CDR3 coding DNA: TGTGCCAGCAGCCCTAGGGCGGGCATCTACAATGAGCAGTTCTTC. The chain uses TRBV7-3 and TRBJ2-1, with D maybe TRBD2 (5 bases). V was pared by 5 bases and J by 3 bases, with 14 bases between. Germline assignment: CDR1 SGHTA and CDR2 FQGTGA. The CDR3 has 15 amino acids.

The chain employs TRBV11-2 and TRBJ2-7; D unclear. V gave up 1 base and J gave up 1 base, with 5 bases separating them. CDR1 is SGHAT, CDR2 FQNNGV, per germline. CDR3 length: 13 residues. Here the CDR3 DNA reads TGTGCCAGCAGCTTAGGGTTTTCCTACGAGCAGTACGTC. Amino acids: CASSLGFSYEQYV.

This chain links TRBV5-1 with TRBJ2-5, with D tentatively TRBD2 (5 bases). The CDR3 sequence is 15 residues long. V was shortened by 0 bases and J by 0 bases, with 9 bases between the two germline ends. Looked up from germline, CDR1 is SGHRS and CDR2 is YFSETQ. DNA for the CDR3: TGCGCCAGCAGCTTGGTCGGGAACAACCAAGAGACCCAGTACTTC. The encoded protein is CASSLVGNNQETQYF.

This clone was counted between two and nine times. The gene calls are TRBV10-2 and TRBJ1-3; D not resolved. Germline CDR1 and CDR2: WSHSY and SAAADI. This CDR3 is 14 amino acids long. Trimming removed 5 bases at V and 0 bases at J, with 8 bases between. CDR3 sequence (DNA): TGCGCCAGCAGTCAGAAGTACTCTGGAAACACCATATATTTT. Its translation: CASSQKYSGNTIYF.

This chain joins TRBV6-2 or TRBV6-3 and TRBJ1-1; tentative D call: TRBD1 (5 bases). Per germline, CDR1 MNHEY and CDR2 SVGEGT. The CDR3 totals 13 residues. Trimming cost V 2 bases and J 6 bases, with 10 bases left between them. The chain's CDR3 is CASSYGGVPEAFF. In nucleotides, the CDR3 is TGTGCCAGCAGTTACGGGGGAGTCCCTGAAGCTTTCTTT.

This clone was recorded a few times. The genes are TRBV2 and TRBJ2-3, with TRBD2 identical over 8 bases. Losses at the gene ends were 4 bases for V and 5 bases for J; bases not matched to a gene: 5. From germline, CDR1 is SNHLY and CDR2 FYNNEI. The CDR3 contains 14 residues. The DNA of the CDR3 is TGTGCCAGCAGTGGTGTAGCGGGGCGAGATACGCAGTATTTT. This translates into CASSGVAGRDTQYF.

The rearrangement joins TRBV3-1 (or the pseudogene TRBV3-2) to TRBJ1-3; no definite D call. V was pared by 4 bases and J by 6 bases, with 10 bases between. This CDR3 comprises 13 residues. CDR1 LGHDT and CDR2 YNNKEL come from the germline V gene (reference sequence). CDR3 bases: TGTGCCAGCAGCCCGCGGGAGCCAAACACCATATATTTT. The encoded protein is CASSPREPNTIYF.

The chain couples TRBV3-1 (or the pseudogene TRBV3-2) to TRBJ2-1; 9 nucleotides line up with TRBD1. CDR1 and CDR2 (germline): LGHDT, YNNKEL (reference sequence). CDR3 size: 18 residues. The ends lost 4 bases at V and 0 bases at J; junction bases unmatched: 10. CDR3 in amino acids: CASSRPGTGFRSYNEQFF. DNA for the CDR3: TGTGCCAGCAGCCGTCCCGGGACAGGGTTTCGCTCCTACAATGAGCAGTTCTTC.

This chain connects TRBV10-2 to TRBJ2-1; D is unclear. V was shortened by 5 bases and J by 1 base, with 3 bases between the two germline ends. CDR1 and CDR2 (germline): WSHSY, SAAADI. CDR3 length: 12 amino acids. The CDR3 DNA follows: TGCGCCAGCAGTCAATCCTACAATGAGCAGTTCTTC. It codes for CASSQSYNEQFF.

The V gene is TRBV27, the J gene TRBJ2-5, with 13 bases aligning to TRBD2. Germline trimming cut 8 bases from V and 5 bases from J; bases unmatched to any gene: 17. The CDR3 has 18 amino acids. Germline-derived CDR1 and CDR2 are MNHEY and SMNVEV (reference sequence). The CDR3 reads CASGSSRLAGGPGETQYF. The CDR3 nucleotides read TGTGCCAGCGGCTCCTCAAGACTAGCGGGGGGCCCGGGGGAGACCCAGTACTTC.

This clone has just a few counts. V is TRBV6-1 and J is TRBJ2-7; 7 positions agree with TRBD1. The V gene's germline CDR1 is MNHNS and CDR2 SASEGT. This CDR3 has 15 residues. V lost 3 bases to trimming and J lost 3 bases; unmatched junction nucleotides: 8. In DNA form, the CDR3 reads TGTGCCAGCAGTGATCGCAGGGGGTTTTTCTACGAGCAGTACGTC. It is translated as CASSDRRGFFYEQYV.

The gene calls are TRBV4-1 and TRBJ2-3; no definite D call. Per the germline V gene, CDR1 is MGHRA and CDR2 is YSYEKL. The CDR3 consists of 17 residues. Trimming shortened V by 2 bases and J by 0 bases, and 15 bases separated the two germline ends. The CDR3 bases are TGCGCCAGCAGCCAACCTACAAGGGCCTCTAGCACAGATACGCAGTATTTT. Amino acid sequence: CASSQPTRASSTDTQYF.

V and J are TRBV6-6 and TRBJ1-1; D may be TRBD1 (6 bases). Germline values: CDR1 MNHNY, CDR2 SVGAGI (reference sequence). The CDR3 sequence is 13 residues long. V lost 7 bases and J lost 3, with 12 bases in between. The CDR3 nucleotides read TGTGCCAGCACTAAGACAGGCGACACTGAAGCTTTCTTT. This translates into CASTKTGDTEAFF.

V usage is TRBV7-2 and J usage is TRBJ2-7; TRBD2 matches at 8 bases. Germline CDR1 SGHTA, CDR2 FQGNSA. This CDR3 has 15 residues. The trim removed 3 bases at V and 1 base at J, leaving 5 bases unmatched. CDR3 in DNA: TGTGCCAGCAGCTTCCAAAGCGGGGGTTCCTACGAGCAGTACGTC. Residues: CASSFQSGGSYEQYV.

This chain connects TRBV5-1 to TRBJ2-5; 9 bases are shared with TRBD1. Unmatched junction bases numbered 5, after V lost 3 bases and J lost 5 bases. Germline assignment: CDR1 SGHRS and CDR2 YFSETQ. The CDR3 consists of 14 residues. The CDR3 protein is CASSSTGGDETQYF. The DNA for the CDR3 is TGCGCCAGCAGCTCCACAGGGGGCGACGAGACCCAGTACTTC.

The rearrangement joins TRBV6-5 to TRBJ2-7; tentative D call: TRBD1 (7 bases). The germline CDR1 and CDR2 sequences are MNHEY and SVGAGI. The CDR3 sequence is 15 residues long. Between the trimmed V and J ends, which lost 6 bases and 3 bases, there was a span of 18 bases. The chain's CDR3 is CASRRTAGQLYEQYV. The CDR3 region has the DNA TGTGCCAGCAGGCGTACGGCGGGACAGCTCTACGAGCAGTACGTC.

The chain couples TRBV7-9 to TRBJ2-2; D may match TRBD1 or TRBD2 (5 bases each). V gave up 2 bases and J gave up 5 bases, with 9 bases separating them. The germline V gene encodes CDR1 SEHNR and CDR2 FQNEAQ (reference sequence). This CDR3 has 14 amino acids. CDR3 amino acids: CASSLTGRTGELFF. Written as DNA, the CDR3 is TGTGCCAGCAGCTTAACGGGACGAACCGGGGAGCTGTTTTTT.